These 21 T cell receptor beta chains originate from one sample sequenced in a study of T-cell reconstitution after alpha-beta-depleted transplantation in children. TCRbeta library preparation incorporated unique molecular identifiers. Each CDR3 protein gets one entry after TCRdb re-called the PCR reads with MiXCR. This table holds 580,000 or so distinct CDR3 sequences, roughly 23% found once. The input for sequencing was PBMCs, mostly from graft donor cells, taken 360 days after TCRalphabeta/CD19-depleted stem cell transplant. Receptors originate from a boy under two years old who had a stem cell transplant for acute myeloid leukemia, so the T cells may come from the graft donor.

This clonotype was recorded at least ten times. This chain joins TRBV7-2 and TRBJ2-3, with 9 bases fitting TRBD2. Unmatched junction bases numbered 4, after V lost 1 base and J lost 2 bases. CDR3 length: 16 residues. Per germline, CDR1 SGHTA and CDR2 FQGNSA. The CDR3 sequence: CASSLGGGGVTDTQYF. For the CDR3, the DNA is TGTGCCAGCAGCTTAGGCGGCGGGGGGGTCACAGATACGCAGTATTTT.

At least ten counts were recorded for this clonotype. V gene TRBV7-6 combines with J gene TRBJ1-4; possible D gene TRBD1, 5 bases. Looked up from germline, CDR1 is SGHVS and CDR2 is FNYEAQ. The CDR3 contains 16 residues. Trimming left V 5 bases short and J 0 bases short, with 13 bases between. CDR3 in amino acids: CASSLRSGPTNEKLFF. The CDR3 coding sequence is TGTGCCAGCAGCCTCCGGTCGGGGCCAACTAATGAAAAACTGTTTTTT.

The V call is TRBV7-2, the J call TRBJ2-7; the match to TRBD1 covers 10 bases. This CDR3 comprises 14 residues. The junction had 2 bases not matched to a gene; V was cut back by 2 bases and J by 4 bases. Germline V lookup: CDR1 SGHTA, CDR2 FQGNSA. DNA of the CDR3: TGTGCCAGCAGCTTACCGGGACAGGGGTACGAGCAGTACGTC. Translation gives CASSLPGQGYEQYV.

The sample holds a few counts of this clonotype. V and J are TRBV29-1 and TRBJ2-5; D remains unclear. Trimming shortened V by 0 bases and J by 6 bases, and 11 bases separated the two germline ends. CDR3 length equals 13 residues. Germline V CDR1 and CDR2: SQVTM, ANQGSEA. CDR3 sequence (DNA): TGCAGCGTTGAAGATCAACTATTTAAGACCCAGTACTTC. Its translation is CSVEDQLFKTQYF.

This clonotype was counted many times. V gene TRBV20-1 combines with J gene TRBJ2-2; D is possibly TRBD1 (6 bases). The ends were cut back, 0 bases at V and 0 bases at J, with 11 bases in the middle. Germline V gene lookup returns CDR1 DFQATT and CDR2 SNEGSKA (reference sequence). The CDR3 is 16 amino acids. CDR3 amino acids: CSARDLGTPNTGELFF. The CDR3 nucleotides are TGCAGTGCTAGAGATCTTGGGACACCGAACACCGGGGAGCTGTTTTTT.

This clonotype has ten or more counts. V usage is TRBV6-1 and J usage is TRBJ1-1; D ambiguous. Trimming pared 2 bases from V and 8 bases from J, leaving 9 bases between. Germline V gives CDR1 MNHNS, CDR2 SASEGT. This CDR3 has 12 residues. This CDR3 is CASSEPKREAFF. Written as DNA, the CDR3 is TGTGCCAGCAGTGAACCAAAAAGGGAAGCTTTCTTT.

This clonotype was picked up a small number of times. The V call is TRBV12-3 or TRBV12-4, the J call TRBJ2-3; D possibly corresponds to TRBD1 (6 bases). Trimming took off 1 base at V and 4 bases at J, with 9 bases between the two ends. The CDR3 contains 14 residues. The DNA of the CDR3 is TGTGCCAGCAGTTTAGTAGGGGGTCCAGATACGCAGTATTTT. Translated, it gives CASSLVGGPDTQYF.

CDR3 sequence (DNA): TGCAGTGCTAGGAGTAGCGGGGGCCACGTTACAGATACGCAGTATTTT. Amino acid sequence: CSARSSGGHVTDTQYF. The chain links TRBV20-1 to TRBJ2-3; 9 bases are a match to TRBD2. Trimming took 3 bases from V and 3 from J; bases not matched to a gene: 10. This CDR3 has 16 residues. Germline V gene sequence: CDR1 DFQATT, CDR2 SNEGSKA (reference sequence).

This clonotype was observed many times. This chain uses TRBV18 with TRBJ2-7, with TRBD1 identical over 8 bases. This CDR3 is built from 17 residues. The V gene's germline CDR1 is KGHSH and CDR2 LQKENI. V lost 1 base, J lost 5 bases, and 13 bases stayed unmatched. The CDR3 loop is CASSPLTGQGRTNEQYV. CDR3 nucleotides: TGTGCCAGCTCACCACTCACCGGACAGGGTAGGACGAACGAGCAGTACGTC.

This clonotype has just a few counts. CDR3 coding DNA: TGTGCCAGCAGCAGAGTCCTCTACGAGCAGTACTTC. It yields the protein CASSRVLYEQYF. The chain has TRBV7-9 and TRBJ2-7; D unclear. The CDR3 totals 12 residues. Trimming left V 5 bases short and J 3 bases short, with 8 bases between. Germline CDR1 reads SEHNR; CDR2 reads FQNEAQ (reference sequence).

The chain carries TRBV20-1 and TRBJ2-3, with 15 bases aligning to TRBD2. Germline CDR1 and CDR2: DFQATT and SNEGSKA (reference sequence). V shed 1 base and J 1 base; nucleotides not matched to a gene: 3. The CDR3 covers 17 residues. The CDR3 DNA follows: TGCAGTGCTAGAGGGGGACTAGCGGGGGGCCGCACAGATACGCAGTATTTT. It translates to CSARGGLAGGRTDTQYF.

This clonotype showed up just once. This rearrangement joins TRBV12-3 or TRBV12-4 to TRBJ1-4, with D perhaps matching TRBD1 (5 bases). Trimming left V 6 bases short and J 7 bases short, with 12 bases between. The CDR3 runs to 13 residues. CDR3 amino acids: CASSWVGGEKLFF. The CDR3 bases are TGTGCCAGCAGCTGGGTCGGGGGTGAAAAACTGTTTTTT.

This clonotype was detected a few times. This chain joins TRBV29-1 and TRBJ2-7, with TRBD1 identical over 7 bases. From germline, CDR1 is SQVTM and CDR2 ANQGSEA. V dropped 2 bases and J dropped 0; count of bases not matched to a gene: 1. This CDR3 spans 13 amino acids. The CDR3: CSVETGDSYEQYF. CDR3 DNA: TGCAGCGTTGAAACAGGGGACTCCTACGAGCAGTACTTC.

The sample holds many counts of this clonotype. The genes are TRBV4-3 and TRBJ2-7; TRBD2 might be the D (7 bases). Germline V lookup: CDR1 LGHNA, CDR2 YSLEER. CDR3 length: 15 residues. V shed 3 bases and J shed 4 bases, with 16 bases lying between them. The CDR3 coding sequence is TGCGCCAGCAGCCAGTACAGGGAGGGAGGGTACGAGCAGTACTTC. Protein product: CASSQYREGGYEQYF.

This clonotype turned up a few times. The chain carries TRBV23-1 and TRBJ1-4; 7 bases map to TRBD1. TRBV23-1 counts as an open reading frame of uncertain function. The CDR3 runs to 15 residues. The trim removed 8 bases at V and 4 bases at J, leaving 10 bases unmatched. This chain's CDR3 is CASHPEGTDNEKLFF. The DNA of the CDR3 is TGCGCCAGCCACCCCGAGGGGACAGATAATGAAAAACTGTTTTTT.

This clonotype was counted a few times. This rearrangement joins TRBV9 to TRBJ2-3; TRBD2 matches 8 bases. The CDR3 length is 15 residues. Trimming took 3 bases from V and 3 from J; bases not matched to a gene: 6. Germline CDR1 is SGDLS and CDR2 is YYNGEE. CDR3 sequence (DNA): TGTGCCAGCAGCGCAGCCGGGGGGGCGACAGATACGCAGTATTTT. It specifies CASSAAGGATDTQYF.

The chain combines TRBV29-1 with TRBJ1-4, with D possibly matching TRBD1 (5 bases). There are 15 residues in the CDR3. Trimming pared 4 bases from V and 4 bases from J, leaving 16 bases between. Looked up from germline, CDR1 is SQVTM and CDR2 is ANQGSEA. The CDR3 here is CSVAPTGTGNEKLFF. The CDR3 DNA reads as TGCAGCGTTGCCCCGACGGGGACTGGTAATGAAAAACTGTTTTTT.

The chain is built from TRBV28 and TRBJ2-1; no definite D call. CDR1 is MDHEN and CDR2 is SYDVKM in the germline V gene. The CDR3 length is 11 residues. The V and J ends lost 3 bases and 8 bases respectively, with 5 bases between them. CDR3 residues: CASSFNYEQFF. The CDR3 DNA reads as TGTGCCAGCAGTTTTAACTATGAGCAGTTCTTC.

There are many counts of this clonotype. The J gene is TRBJ2-3, the V gene TRBV6-6; 9 nucleotides agree with TRBD2. The CDR3 is 18 residues long. CDR1 and CDR2 from the germline V gene are MNHNY and SVGAGI (reference sequence). V lost 4 bases to trimming and J lost 2 bases; unmatched junction nucleotides: 13. In DNA form, the CDR3 reads TGTGCCAGCAGTTTGGGCCCACGGCGGGGGGGCGACACAGATACGCAGTATTTT. Encoded protein: CASSLGPRRGGDTDTQYF.

This clonotype was counted ten times or more. The chain joins TRBV29-1 to TRBJ2-7; D ambiguous. This CDR3 has 13 amino acids. The germline CDR1 and CDR2 sequences are SQVTM and ANQGSEA. Deletions cut 4 bases from V and 3 bases from J, with 13 bases between. The CDR3 nucleotides read TGCAGCGTTGGCCCCGGCAGGAACTACGAGCAGTACGTC. This sequence encodes CSVGPGRNYEQYV.

The CDR3 nucleotides are TGCGCCAGCAGCTTGGAAGGCTCCCCTCACTATGGCTACACCTTC. Residues: CASSLEGSPHYGYTF. The J gene is TRBJ1-2, the V gene TRBV5-1, with D unclear. Trimming cost V 0 bases and J 3 bases, with 12 bases left between them. Germline CDR1 reads SGHRS; CDR2 reads YFSETQ. The CDR3 extends over 15 amino acids.